This paragraph reports one TCR beta chain. The gene names here belong to mouse. The CDR3 goes on 4 residues after the read ends, and that part is filled in from the germline J gene. The sample contains more than one DNA sequence encoding this CDR3. CD4, CD8alpha, NKG2D, NKG2ACE and other markers were used to sort pooled cutaneous lymph node cells. The sample originates from a study of CD8+ T cells in alopecia areata. Extraction of RNA preceded its reverse transcription into cDNA, which served as the sequencing template. Assay used: immunoSEQ multiplex PCR; TCRdb lists only in-frame clones, some missing. The sample shows under 350,000 clones, none of them appearing just once. This CDR3 region has 14 residues. The junction had 4 bases not matched to a gene; V was cut back by 4 bases and J by 3 bases. Germline V gene sequence: CDR1 LGHNA, CDR2 YNLKQL (reference sequence).

The TCR comes from a C3H/HeJ mouse with alopecia areata. These mice share the MHC haplotype H2-k. The chain employs TRBV5 and TRBJ2-4; 7 positions agree with TRBD1. The sample was CD4+ T cells sorted from a lymph node. The DNA read from the CDR3 is TGTGCCAGCAGCCCCAGACAGGGCCAAAAC. This sequence encodes CASSPRQGQN. Given in full, the CDR3 is CASSPRQGQNTLYF.